The entry below describes one T cell receptor beta chain. As yet, its antigen is unknown. The junction had 6 bases not matched to a gene; V was cut back by 3 bases and J by 2 bases. From germline, CDR1 is LNHDA and CDR2 SQIVND (reference sequence). The CDR3 sequence is 16 residues long. Amplified TCR beta CDR3 regions came from RNA transcripts. An initial round of RT-PCR targeting the TCR CDR3 relied on the HTBI primer set. In TCRdb, the multiplex PCR reads were re-called with MiXCR into one record per CDR3 protein. The sample has fewer than 450,000 distinct CDR3 sequences; about a sixth are singletons. The record originates from a study of T cells in Graves' hyperthyroidism and ophthalmopathy. Hyperthyroidism, newly diagnosed and lasting under 2 months, affected patients aged 18 to 65. Criteria for exclusion of patients were uncontrolled infection, other autoimmune disease, pregnancy or lactation. Study-wide findings and caveats: A model using 13 V-J features told ophthalmopathy apart from stable hyperthyroidism.

The sample taken for sequencing was blood. J is TRBJ2-3 and V is TRBV19; 9 bases map to TRBD1. The receptor comes from a woman aged 30 to 39 with Graves' hyperthyroidism that later progressed to Graves' ophthalmopathy. This chain's CDR3 is CASSISTGGVTDTQYF. The CDR3 nucleotides are TGTGCCAGTAGTATTTCCACAGGGGGCGTCACAGATACGCAGTATTTT. The complete variable domain, with remaining parts taken from reference TRBV19 and TRBJ2-3, reads DGGITQSPKYLFRKEGQNVTLSCEQNLNHDAMYWYRQDPGQGLRLIYYSQIVNDFQKGDIAEGYSVSREKKESFPLTVTSAQKNPTAFYLCASSISTGGVTDTQYFGPGTRLTVL.